Listed below are T cell receptor beta chains from one sample, sequenced in a study of T-cell memory formation after mild COVID-19. TCRdb recomputed calls from the 5' RACE reads with MiXCR, one row per CDR3 protein. In the table there are approximately 440,000 distinct CDR3 sequences, about 20% of which are singletons. Sequenced input: PBMCs or a T cell subset sorted from them (not recorded which). The receptors derive from an adult woman who had mild COVID-19 (a few samples of this study predate the infection). Cell type and time point are not known. CDR3s include the opening cysteine and the closing phenylalanine or tryptophan. Not every row has a clone size; where given, it reads once, few, many or a size class.

j_call: TRBJ1-1; v_call: TRBV5-1; cdr3_length: 14; clone_size: few; cdr3_aa: CASSFSSGAAEAFF
j_call: TRBJ2-5; v_call: TRBV7-9; cdr3_length: 16; clone_size: few; cdr3_aa: CASSLLGSSGRGTQYF
j_call: TRBJ2-2; v_call: TRBV24-1; cdr3_length: 16; clone_size: .; cdr3_aa: CATSDPTSPRARELFF
j_call: TRBJ2-7; v_call: TRBV2; cdr3_length: 12; clone_size: few; cdr3_aa: CASRGFENEQYF
j_call: TRBJ1-1; v_call: TRBV27; cdr3_length: 16; clone_size: .; cdr3_aa: CASRRTSRTRTTEAFF
j_call: TRBJ1-1; v_call: TRBV29-1; cdr3_length: 12; clone_size: .; cdr3_aa: CSVLEPNTEAFF
j_call: TRBJ2-7; v_call: TRBV20-1; cdr3_length: 16; clone_size: .; cdr3_aa: CSARGPPGQGKYEQYF
j_call: TRBJ1-4; v_call: TRBV4-3; cdr3_length: 15; clone_size: .; cdr3_aa: CASSQDTGRGEKLFF
j_call: TRBJ2-7; v_call: TRBV6-6; cdr3_length: 11; clone_size: .; cdr3_aa: CASSERDEQYF
j_call: TRBJ2-7; v_call: TRBV7-8; cdr3_length: 18; clone_size: few; cdr3_aa: CASSLKASGSGHSYEQYF
j_call: TRBJ2-2; v_call: TRBV5-1; cdr3_length: 13; clone_size: few; cdr3_aa: CASRSREAGELFF
j_call: TRBJ2-5; v_call: TRBV29-1; cdr3_length: 14; clone_size: few; cdr3_aa: CSVLTSGGGETQYF
j_call: TRBJ2-1; v_call: TRBV7-9; cdr3_length: 12; clone_size: .; cdr3_aa: CASSLTPNEQFF
j_call: TRBJ1-2; v_call: TRBV2; cdr3_length: 12; clone_size: .; cdr3_aa: CASSEGPGRYTF
j_call: TRBJ2-1; v_call: TRBV15; cdr3_length: 16; clone_size: many; cdr3_aa: CATSRGATGLYNEQFF
j_call: TRBJ1-2; v_call: TRBV18; cdr3_length: 12; clone_size: many; cdr3_aa: CASSPTDYGYTF
j_call: TRBJ2-7; v_call: TRBV30; cdr3_length: 11; clone_size: .; cdr3_aa: CAWSGAHEQYF
j_call: TRBJ1-1; v_call: TRBV30; cdr3_length: 15; clone_size: .; cdr3_aa: CAWSESDREVTEAFF
j_call: TRBJ1-5; v_call: TRBV5-1; cdr3_length: 16; clone_size: .; cdr3_aa: CASSPGLAGWNQPQHF
j_call: TRBJ2-3; v_call: TRBV12-3/TRBV12-4; cdr3_length: 13; clone_size: few; cdr3_aa: CASSLLSFGPGYF
j_call: TRBJ2-3; v_call: TRBV11-2; cdr3_length: 15; clone_size: .; cdr3_aa: CASSPPSGGADTQYF
j_call: TRBJ2-5; v_call: TRBV5-1; cdr3_length: 12; clone_size: .; cdr3_aa: CASRRDRETQYF
j_call: TRBJ1-4; v_call: TRBV20-1; cdr3_length: 13; clone_size: few; cdr3_aa: CSAGQGAVEKLFF
j_call: TRBJ2-3; v_call: TRBV6-4; cdr3_length: 13; clone_size: many; cdr3_aa: CASSGDSLNTQYF
j_call: TRBJ1-1; v_call: TRBV7-8; cdr3_length: 14; clone_size: .; cdr3_aa: CASSPIGVTAEAFF
j_call: TRBJ2-3; v_call: TRBV19; cdr3_length: 13; clone_size: .; cdr3_aa: CASGRTSTDTQYF
j_call: TRBJ1-1; v_call: TRBV20-1; cdr3_length: 12; clone_size: many; cdr3_aa: CSASGANTEAFF
j_call: TRBJ2-1; v_call: TRBV24-1; cdr3_length: 18; clone_size: .; cdr3_aa: CATSDLKSYRNSYNEQFF
j_call: TRBJ2-7; v_call: TRBV5-1; cdr3_length: 11; clone_size: few; cdr3_aa: CASSVEHEQYF
j_call: TRBJ2-7; v_call: TRBV12-3/TRBV12-4; cdr3_length: 15; clone_size: .; cdr3_aa: CASSIRDSWSYEQYF
j_call: TRBJ2-6; v_call: TRBV2; cdr3_length: 15; clone_size: few; cdr3_aa: CASSPGAAGANVLTF
j_call: TRBJ2-5; v_call: TRBV12-5; cdr3_length: 13; clone_size: few; cdr3_aa: CASGLSGGETQYF
j_call: TRBJ1-5; v_call: TRBV7-8; cdr3_length: 15; clone_size: .; cdr3_aa: CATSAWTGDRQPQHF
j_call: TRBJ2-1; v_call: TRBV29-1; cdr3_length: 14; clone_size: .; cdr3_aa: CSATGTTPGGEQFF
j_call: TRBJ2-1; v_call: TRBV12-3/TRBV12-4; cdr3_length: 17; clone_size: .; cdr3_aa: CASSLRGGSTGKSEQFF
j_call: TRBJ2-2; v_call: TRBV28; cdr3_length: 17; clone_size: .; cdr3_aa: CASSSPWDRGQAGELFF
j_call: TRBJ2-2; v_call: TRBV19; cdr3_length: 18; clone_size: few; cdr3_aa: CASSIDLVAGGNTGELFF
j_call: TRBJ2-2; v_call: TRBV12-3/TRBV12-4; cdr3_length: 13; clone_size: .; cdr3_aa: CASRPWNTGELFF
j_call: TRBJ2-3; v_call: TRBV5-6; cdr3_length: 16; clone_size: .; cdr3_aa: CASSLGRETSTDTQYF
j_call: TRBJ1-5; v_call: TRBV6-2/TRBV6-3; cdr3_length: 16; clone_size: few; cdr3_aa: CASSQSEGTGEQPQHF
j_call: TRBJ2-2; v_call: TRBV6-5; cdr3_length: 15; clone_size: .; cdr3_aa: CASSYSSQTTGELFF
j_call: TRBJ1-1; v_call: TRBV5-6; cdr3_length: 15; clone_size: .; cdr3_aa: CASSPGPTENTEAFF
j_call: TRBJ2-1; v_call: TRBV12-3/TRBV12-4; cdr3_length: 15; clone_size: many; cdr3_aa: CASSWGLAGGNEQFF
j_call: TRBJ1-2; v_call: TRBV7-9; cdr3_length: 12; clone_size: .; cdr3_aa: CASSSDNYGYTF